This paragraph reports one T cell receptor beta chain. Its antigen is not identified. The data were produced by immunoSEQ multiplex PCR, yet TCRdb's version contains in-frame clones alone and is incomplete. The sample gives 95,000 to 110,000 clones, more than 70% of which show up once; about 6.6% is in the top ten. The trim removed 2 bases at V and 1 base at J, leaving 5 bases unmatched. Germline V gene lookup returns CDR1 SGHDT and CDR2 YYEEEE. The CDR3 loop spans 16 amino acids. This record comes from a study of T cell responses to AZD1222 COVID-19 vaccine. As for the study in general: Both about-4-week and about-12-week second-dose recipients were combined. General study findings and limits: Mostly white British, mostly female donors; authors suggested clonal diversity may be underestimated. At baseline, just five or six AZD1222 recipients tested seropositive. Repertoires in all cases were sampled only once the peak T cell response had passed.

This sequence joins TRBV5-6 and TRBJ2-2; 7 bases agree with TRBD2. The sequencing here drew on peripheral blood, taken on day 0 of AZD1222 vaccination. The sequence was collected from an adult in good health. CDR3 bases: TGTGCCAGCAGCTTCCGAAGCGGGATGAACACCGGGGAGCTGTTTTTT. This encodes CASSFRSGMNTGELFF. Supplemented by reference TRBV5-6 and TRBJ2-2, the full variable domain reads DAGVTQSPTHLIKTRGQQVTLRCSPKSGHDTVSWYQQALGQGPQFIFQYYEEEERQRGNFPDRFSGHQFPNYSSELNVNALLLGDSALYLCASSFRSGMNTGELFFGEGSRLTVL.